This TCR beta chain is from a study of T cell responses to AZD1222 COVID-19 vaccine. Details on this clone: The antigen remains undetermined.

Findings and caveats of the study: Females made up more of the donors, who were largely white British, and clonal diversity may have come out too low.

Clones were read by immunoSEQ multiplex PCR, and TCRdb kept only the in-frame ones, dropping some. Of roughly 150,000 clones in the sample, roughly 90% were seen once. Germline V gene sequence: CDR1 MNHEY, CDR2 SMNVEV (reference sequence). Trimming cost V 2 bases and J 6 bases, with 11 bases left between them. The CDR3 contains 13 residues. The chain is built from TRBV27 and TRBJ2-7; no clear D gene. The clonotype was recovered from an adult in good health. The input for sequencing was peripheral blood, taken on day 0 of AZD1222 vaccination. The CDR3 sequence: CASSLGLLTEQYF. DNA of the CDR3: TGTGCCAGCAGTTTAGGTTTACTGACCGAGCAGTACTTC.